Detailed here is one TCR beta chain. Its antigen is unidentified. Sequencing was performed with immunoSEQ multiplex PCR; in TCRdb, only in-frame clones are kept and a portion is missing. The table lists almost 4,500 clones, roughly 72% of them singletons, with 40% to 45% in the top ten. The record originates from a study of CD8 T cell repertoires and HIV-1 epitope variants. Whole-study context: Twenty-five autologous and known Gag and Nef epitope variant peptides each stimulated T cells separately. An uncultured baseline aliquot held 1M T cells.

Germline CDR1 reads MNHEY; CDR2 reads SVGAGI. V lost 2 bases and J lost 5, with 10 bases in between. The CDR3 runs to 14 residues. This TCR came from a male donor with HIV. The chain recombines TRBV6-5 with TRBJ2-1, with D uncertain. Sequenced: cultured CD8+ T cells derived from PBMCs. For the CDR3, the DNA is TGTGCCAGCAGTTACGAAAACCCTAACAATGAGCAGTTCTTC. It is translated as CASSYENPNNEQFF.